The T cell receptor beta chain under discussion was sequenced for a study of naive and memory T cell subsets. This clonotype showed up just a few times. Trimming took 2 bases from V and 4 from J; bases not matched to a gene: 12. The germline V gene has CDR1 LGHNA and CDR2 YNFKEQ. The CDR3 runs 17 residues. Both TRBC1 and TRBC2 were covered by a beta constant-region primer of two equimolar oligonucleotides. MiXCR was run by TCRdb on the UMI-ligation and nested PCR reads, yielding one entry per CDR3 protein. The sample yields some 150,000 distinct CDR3 sequences, 15% to 20% seen once. This receptor was obtained from a human donor in good health. The V gene is TRBV4-2, the J gene TRBJ2-7; 9 nucleotides line up with TRBD1. Sequencing input: naive CD4+ T cells from blood. The CDR3 DNA sequence: TGTGCCAGCAGCCAATTCGGGTCGGGACAGGGTCGGTACGAGCAGTACTTC. Translating it yields CASSQFGSGQGRYEQYF.